This is a list of T cell receptor beta chains from one sample in a study of cytomegalovirus exposure and HLA in healthy donors. Repertoires were generated with immunoSEQ multiplex PCR, while TCRdb's copy carries only in-frame clones and drops some. Among roughly 140,000 clones, about 82% were seen once, and the ten largest hold roughly 4%. The source material was PBMCs. These receptors were obtained from a woman in her thirties or forties in good health and CMV-seropositive. Each CDR3 is given with its conserved first and last residue. Fields, in order: J gene, D gene, V gene, clone size, CDR3 protein, CDR3 DNA. D genes are given only for firm matches. Part of the rows lack a size; the others show once, few, many or a class for expanded clones.

j_gene: TRBJ1-4
d_gene: NA
v_gene: TRBV7-2
abundance: NA
CDR3aa: CASSMPPGHRTTNEKLFF
CDR3nt: TGTGCCAGCAGCATGCCTCCGGGACACCGAACAACTAATGAAAAACTGTTTTTT

j_gene: TRBJ1-1
d_gene: NA
v_gene: TRBV6-1
abundance: NA
CDR3aa: CASSELRETEAFF
CDR3nt: TGCGCCAGCAGTGAATTGAGAGAAACTGAAGCTTTCTTT

j_gene: TRBJ1-5
d_gene: NA
v_gene: TRBV6-5
abundance: NA
CDR3aa: CASISGNPNQPQHF
CDR3nt: TGTGCCAGCATCTCAGGGAACCCCAATCAGCCCCAGCATTTT

j_gene: TRBJ1-2
d_gene: TRBD1
v_gene: TRBV9
abundance: once
CDR3aa: CASSVRTGGEANYGYTF
CDR3nt: TGTGCCAGCAGCGTCCGGACAGGGGGGGAAGCTAACTATGGCTACACCTTC

j_gene: TRBJ2-7
d_gene: TRBD1
v_gene: TRBV7-9
abundance: NA
CDR3aa: CASSLPPGTGVSYEQYF
CDR3nt: TGTGCCAGCAGCTTACCGCCCGGGACAGGGGTCTCCTACGAGCAGTACTTC

j_gene: TRBJ1-1
d_gene: NA
v_gene: TRBV9
abundance: NA
CDR3aa: CASSSGALNTEAFF
CDR3nt: TGTGCCAGCAGCTCTGGGGCCCTAAACACTGAAGCTTTCTTT

j_gene: TRBJ2-3
d_gene: NA
v_gene: TRBV10-1
abundance: NA
CDR3aa: CASQRVSTDTQYF
CDR3nt: TGCGCCAGCCAGAGGGTGAGCACAGATACGCAGTATTTT

j_gene: TRBJ2-7
d_gene: NA
v_gene: TRBV6-5
abundance: once
CDR3aa: CASSYSSGWGEQYF
CDR3nt: TGTGCCAGCAGTTATAGCTCGGGATGGGGCGAGCAGTACTTC

j_gene: TRBJ2-3
d_gene: TRBD2
v_gene: TRBV5-1
abundance: once
CDR3aa: CASRSGSGTSGRRGPTDTQYF
CDR3nt: TGCGCCAGCAGATCGGGCTCCGGGACTAGCGGGAGGAGGGGCCCCACAGATACGCAGTATTTT

j_gene: TRBJ2-1
d_gene: NA
v_gene: TRBV28
abundance: NA
CDR3aa: CASSLGSREQFF
CDR3nt: TGTGCCAGCAGTTTAGGGTCCAGGGAGCAGTTCTTC

j_gene: TRBJ2-7
d_gene: NA
v_gene: TRBV5-5
abundance: few
CDR3aa: CASSSRGQGRGREQYF
CDR3nt: TGTGCCAGCAGCTCGAGGGGCCAGGGCAGGGGTCGCGAGCAGTACTTC

j_gene: TRBJ2-7
d_gene: NA
v_gene: TRBV5-4
abundance: NA
CDR3aa: CASSWTGEDEQYF
CDR3nt: TGTGCCAGCAGCTGGACGGGGGAGGACGAGCAGTACTTC

j_gene: TRBJ2-7
d_gene: TRBD2
v_gene: TRBV13
abundance: NA
CDR3aa: CASSLGLGGREQYF
CDR3nt: TGTGCCAGCAGCTTAGGACTGGGCGGGAGGGAGCAGTACTTC

j_gene: TRBJ1-2
d_gene: TRBD1
v_gene: TRBV5-4
abundance: NA
CDR3aa: CASSITGTDNYGYTF
CDR3nt: TGTGCCAGCAGCATTACCGGGACAGATAACTATGGCTACACCTTC

j_gene: TRBJ1-2
d_gene: NA
v_gene: TRBV28
abundance: few
CDR3aa: CASSLRTDFPSQNYGYTF
CDR3nt: TGTGCCAGCAGTCTCCGGACAGACTTTCCTAGTCAGAACTATGGCTACACCTTC

j_gene: TRBJ1-2
d_gene: NA
v_gene: TRBV6-5
abundance: few
CDR3aa: CASSSQDSLYGYTF
CDR3nt: TGTGCCAGCAGTTCCCAGGACAGCCTCTATGGCTACACCTTC

j_gene: TRBJ1-1
d_gene: NA
v_gene: TRBV6-5
abundance: NA
CDR3aa: CASSYSVLRSEAFF
CDR3nt: TGTGCCAGCAGTTACTCGGTATTAAGGAGTGAAGCTTTCTTT

j_gene: TRBJ2-1
d_gene: TRBD1
v_gene: TRBV19
abundance: NA
CDR3aa: CASCRTGVSEQFF
CDR3nt: TGTGCCAGTTGCAGGACAGGGGTGTCCGAGCAGTTCTTC

j_gene: TRBJ1-1
d_gene: NA
v_gene: TRBV4-2
abundance: NA
CDR3aa: CASSQELVENTEAFF
CDR3nt: TGTGCCAGCAGCCAAGAACTAGTCGAGAACACTGAAGCTTTCTTT

j_gene: TRBJ2-1
d_gene: TRBD2
v_gene: TRBV4-1
abundance: NA
CDR3aa: CASSQDVGLAGARSYNEQFF
CDR3nt: TGCGCCAGCAGCCAAGACGTGGGGCTAGCGGGGGCCCGCTCCTACAATGAGCAGTTCTTC

j_gene: TRBJ2-1
d_gene: NA
v_gene: TRBV21-1
abundance: NA
CDR3aa: CASRSDRAFPHYNEQFF
CDR3nt: TGTGCCAGCAGGTCCGACAGGGCTTTCCCCCATTACAATGAGCAGTTCTTC

j_gene: TRBJ1-1
d_gene: NA
v_gene: TRBV4-3
abundance: NA
CDR3aa: CASSQESGGRGAFF
CDR3nt: TGCGCCAGCAGCCAAGAATCCGGGGGTCGAGGAGCTTTCTTT

j_gene: TRBJ2-7
d_gene: TRBD2
v_gene: TRBV2
abundance: NA
CDR3aa: CASSVAGLANYEQYF
CDR3nt: TGTGCCAGCAGTGTAGCGGGACTAGCGAATTACGAGCAGTACTTC

j_gene: TRBJ2-1
d_gene: NA
v_gene: TRBV19
abundance: NA
CDR3aa: CASRPGGLRDNEQFF
CDR3nt: TGTGCCAGCAGGCCCGGAGGGCTAAGGGACAATGAGCAGTTCTTC

j_gene: TRBJ1-2
d_gene: TRBD1
v_gene: TRBV5-4
abundance: NA
CDR3aa: CASSRDRGLGYTF
CDR3nt: TGTGCCAGCAGTCGGGACAGGGGGCTCGGCTACACCTTC

j_gene: TRBJ2-7
d_gene: NA
v_gene: TRBV30
abundance: NA
CDR3aa: CAWSKRGGGAYEQYF
CDR3nt: TGTGCCTGGAGTAAAAGGGGGGGAGGGGCCTACGAGCAGTACTTC

j_gene: TRBJ2-2
d_gene: TRBD2
v_gene: TRBV6-1
abundance: NA
CDR3aa: CASSVRGRGNTGELFF
CDR3nt: TGTGCCAGCAGTGTCCGGGGGAGGGGAAACACCGGGGAGCTGTTTTTT

j_gene: TRBJ1-6
d_gene: NA
v_gene: TRBV5-4
abundance: NA
CDR3aa: CASSAGSSSYNSPLHF
CDR3nt: TGTGCCAGCAGCGCGGGTTCGAGCTCCTATAATTCACCCCTCCACTTT

j_gene: TRBJ1-4
d_gene: NA
v_gene: TRBV6-6
abundance: NA
CDR3aa: CASSSYQGLGEKLFF
CDR3nt: TGTGCCAGCAGTTCATATCAGGGACTAGGGGAAAAACTGTTTTTT

j_gene: TRBJ2-3
d_gene: NA
v_gene: TRBV18
abundance: NA
CDR3aa: CASSPPMTDTQYF
CDR3nt: TGTGCCAGCTCACCACCTATGACAGATACGCAGTATTTT

j_gene: TRBJ2-7
d_gene: NA
v_gene: TRBV28
abundance: NA
CDR3aa: CASSLPGSISYEQYF
CDR3nt: TGTGCCAGCAGTTTGCCCGGGTCCATCTCCTACGAGCAGTACTTC

j_gene: TRBJ2-7
d_gene: NA
v_gene: TRBV7-2
abundance: few
CDR3aa: CASSLDSYSYEQYF
CDR3nt: TGTGCCAGCAGCTTGGACTCCTACTCCTACGAGCAGTACTTC

j_gene: TRBJ1-6
d_gene: NA
v_gene: TRBV30
abundance: NA
CDR3aa: CAWSVLPHSPLHF
CDR3nt: TGTGCCTGGAGTGTACTACCGCACTCACCCCTCCACTTT

j_gene: TRBJ2-3
d_gene: NA
v_gene: TRBV6-5
abundance: NA
CDR3aa: CASSSGTYTQYF
CDR3nt: TGTGCCAGCAGTTCCGGGACTTATACGCAGTATTTT

j_gene: TRBJ2-7
d_gene: NA
v_gene: TRBV19
abundance: NA
CDR3aa: CASSLLPGAAYEQYF
CDR3nt: TGTGCCAGTAGCTTGCTCCCAGGGGCGGCCTACGAGCAGTACTTC

j_gene: TRBJ2-7
d_gene: NA
v_gene: TRBV30
abundance: NA
CDR3aa: CAWSVPAGTYEQYF
CDR3nt: TGTGCCTGGAGTGTACCAGCGGGGACATACGAGCAGTACTTC

j_gene: TRBJ2-3
d_gene: TRBD2
v_gene: TRBV10-2
abundance: NA
CDR3aa: CASSKGLAGVLDTQYF
CDR3nt: TGCGCCAGCAGTAAGGGACTAGCGGGAGTTCTCGATACGCAGTATTTT

j_gene: TRBJ2-7
d_gene: NA
v_gene: TRBV6-5
abundance: few
CDR3aa: CASGQRHRIYEQYF
CDR3nt: TGTGCCAGCGGCCAGAGACACAGAATCTACGAGCAGTACTTC

j_gene: TRBJ1-1
d_gene: NA
v_gene: TRBV7-9
abundance: NA
CDR3aa: CASSLEQGSTEAFF
CDR3nt: TGTGCCAGCAGCTTAGAACAGGGATCCACTGAAGCTTTCTTT

j_gene: TRBJ2-7
d_gene: TRBD2
v_gene: TRBV6-5
abundance: NA
CDR3aa: CASRGTSGYEQYF
CDR3nt: TGTGCCAGCAGAGGAACTAGCGGATACGAGCAGTACTTC

j_gene: TRBJ1-5
d_gene: TRBD1
v_gene: TRBV2
abundance: NA
CDR3aa: CASRWDSLQPQHF
CDR3nt: TGTGCCAGCAGGTGGGACAGTTTGCAGCCCCAGCATTTT

j_gene: TRBJ1-1
d_gene: NA
v_gene: TRBV14
abundance: NA
CDR3aa: CASSQYFEEPFF
CDR3nt: TGTGCCAGCAGCCAGTACTTCGAGGAGCCTTTCTTT

j_gene: TRBJ1-5
d_gene: NA
v_gene: TRBV28
abundance: NA
CDR3aa: CASSPPWGGNSNQPQHF
CDR3nt: TGTGCCAGCAGTCCTCCCTGGGGGGGGAATAGCAATCAGCCCCAGCATTTT

j_gene: TRBJ1-4
d_gene: TRBD1
v_gene: TRBV6-5
abundance: once
CDR3aa: CASRKGGTTNEKLFF
CDR3nt: TGTGCCAGCAGAAAAGGGGGCACAACTAATGAAAAACTGTTTTTT

j_gene: TRBJ1-5
d_gene: NA
v_gene: TRBV5-8
abundance: NA
CDR3aa: CASSQTGYSNQPQHF
CDR3nt: TGTGCCAGCAGCCAGACAGGATATAGCAATCAGCCCCAGCATTTT